This T cell receptor beta chain was recovered during a study of beta chain features in type 1 diabetes. Study results and caveats: Patients and controls would be equally affected if PCR favored shorter templates. Naive, central memory and Treg TCRB repertoires appeared more alike in patients than in healthy donors. Type 1 diabetes patients showed fewer insertions and more deletions at VDJ junctions.

This clone came up a few times. The antigen remains undetermined. CD4+ naive, central memory, regulatory and stem cell-like memory cells were sorted via CD45RO/CCR7/CD25/CD127/CD95/CD27. What was sequenced were expressed TCRB transcripts, since all of the isolated RNA had been reverse transcribed. Measured with immunoSEQ multiplex PCR; TCRdb has only the in-frame clones, and not every one. Of under 400,000 clones listed, 14% are singletons. Germline V gene data show CDR1 as SGHTA and CDR2 as FQGNSA. The V end lost 3 bases, the J end lost 8 bases, and 16 bases lay between the germline ends. The CDR3 consists of 15 residues.

This clonotype originated in a man aged 25-45 years in good health. V and J are TRBV7-2 and TRBJ1-4, with D hard to call. Specimen: central memory CD4+ T cells from blood. The CDR3 here is CASSLGGIGKEKLFF. In nucleotides, the CDR3 is TGTGCCAGCAGCTTGGGTGGGATAGGAAAAGAAAAACTGTTTTTT.